This T cell receptor beta chain is drawn from a study of cytotoxic CD8 clonotypes in ibrutinib-treated CLL (dated by TCRdb to the early 2020s). Background on the whole study: The cohort was composed of 11 relapsed/refractory and roughly 16 treatment-naive patients; IGHV unmutated status was identified in some 17 patients. Cryopreserved peripheral blood mononuclear cells were collected before treatment, at response, and at either disease progression or sustained remission. On average, each sample had roughly 250,000 productive templates and approximately 85,000 productive rearrangements. Of the 86 people in the trial, 26 had longitudinal samples available. Responses were partial in some 24 patients and complete in 2; after median about 70 months follow-up, about 15 stayed in remission and some twelve progressed. Every sample from remission and from progressive disease was obtained while the patients were still on ibrutinib. Response samples were taken after a median of approximately eleven months on treatment, ranging from roughly 6 to 36 months. The paper as a whole reports these results and caveats: Baseline clonality was found to be higher than that of age-matched healthy donors and was strongly correlated with circulating CD8+ T-cell counts. An increase in clonality was observed at ibrutinib response, with clonality remaining stable during sustained remission and falling back toward baseline at progression. Lymph node repertoires were not examined, and the timing of sampling was not matched between patients in sustained remission and those whose disease progressed. Public clonotypes were found to be uncommon and were observed to contract or remain stable during treatment; the increase in clonality was shown to reflect expansion of private clonotypes at ibrutinib response.

Each clonotype received, on average, 10x coverage in deep resolution sequencing performed on a MiSeq, where the target depth lay between 1 in 1 million and 1 in 200,000 T cells. The immunoSEQ hsTCRB Kit was used to generate the TCR beta libraries. The original pipeline was this. Data were analyzed with ImmunoSEQ Data Assistant and ImmunoSEQ Analyzer, with V, D and J genes assigned per IMGT definitions. Clonality, which ranges from 0 to 1, was calculated by subtracting the normalized Shannon entropy of productive rearrangement frequencies from one. Only overrepresented clonotypes making up at least 0.05% of each patient's repertoire were included in the public clonotype analysis. Some 13 age-matched healthy donor repertoires from immuneACCESS were used as controls for clonality. TCRdb holds this immuneACCESS table with in-frame rearrangements only. Some clones are missing; in checked studies, unresolved V genes explain under half, and the rest has no known cause. V and J calls and clone size are given by that table; D and trimming were obtained from the DNA. The sample table holds roughly 250,000 clones, of which roughly 74% were seen once. The top ten clonotypes cover 15% of the sample.

Read against the paper, the sample's time point label means: roughly 23 months on ibrutinib. For TCR beta library preparation, approximately 1.8 micrograms of genomic DNA was extracted from cryopreserved PBMCs. Longitudinal blood samples from CLL patients on ibrutinib monotherapy underwent high-throughput TCR beta sequencing. The patients took part in an open-label, single-center phase 2 trial of ibrutinib monotherapy. Concerning this clone: Its specific antigen is unknown. Nothing much larger sits one base from this clone, and base qualities are not available.

The germline V gene encodes CDR1 SGHNT and CDR2 YYREEE (reference sequence). V is shortened by 2 bases, J by 6 bases, and the region joining them spans 10 bases. From the cysteine up to the phenylalanine, the CDR3 has a length of 13 residues. The retained sequence is limited to the CDR3, 39 bases, with the frame set at the first base. This clonotype originated in a human donor with chronic lymphocytic leukemia. The V and J genes are TRBV5-4 and TRBJ2-3; TRBD1 might be the D gene, on 6 matching bases. This sample comprised PBMCs, obtained after 24 months of ibrutinib treatment. The base sequence is TGTGCCAGCAGCTTTGAGGGGGTCGATACGCAGTATTTT. Protein translation: CASSFEGVDTQYF.